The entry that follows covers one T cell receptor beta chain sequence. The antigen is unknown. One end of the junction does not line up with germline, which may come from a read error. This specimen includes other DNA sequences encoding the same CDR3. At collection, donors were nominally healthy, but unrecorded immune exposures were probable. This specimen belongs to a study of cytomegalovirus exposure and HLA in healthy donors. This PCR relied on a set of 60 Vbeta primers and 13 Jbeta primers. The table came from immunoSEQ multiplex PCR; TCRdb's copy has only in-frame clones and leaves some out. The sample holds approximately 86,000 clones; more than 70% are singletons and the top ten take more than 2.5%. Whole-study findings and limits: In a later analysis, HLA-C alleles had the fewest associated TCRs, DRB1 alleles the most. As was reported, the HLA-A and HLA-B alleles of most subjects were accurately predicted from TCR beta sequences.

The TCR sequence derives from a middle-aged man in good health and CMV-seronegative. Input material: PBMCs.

The CDR3 loop reads CASSVSGNDEAFF. CDR3 DNA: TGCGCCAGCAGCGTATCAGGAAACGATGAAGCTTTCTTT. The rearrangement joins TRBV9 to TRBJ1-1, with D unclear. The germline gives CDR1 SGDLS, CDR2 YYNGEE. This CDR3 is 13 amino acids long.